The 19 T cell receptor beta chains listed next were all sequenced from one sample in a study of OX40 agonist ivuxolimab in advanced cancers. The data were produced by immunoSEQ multiplex PCR, yet TCRdb's version contains in-frame clones alone and is incomplete. The sample shows roughly 80,000 clones, around 86% of them seen only once. The material was CD4+ or CD8+ T cells sorted from blood, obtained in a trial of the OX40 agonist ivuxolimab. Receptor source: an adult with an advanced solid tumor such as melanoma, head and neck, liver or kidney cancer.

This chain joins TRBV2 and TRBJ1-5, with 9 positions matching TRBD1. V shed 10 bases and J 5 bases; nucleotides not matched to a gene: 9. From germline, CDR1 is SNHLY and CDR2 FYNNEI. The length of the CDR3 is 14 residues. The CDR3 loop is CATSDRGRYQPQHF. DNA for the CDR3: TGTGCCACTTCGGACAGGGGCCGTTATCAGCCCCAGCATTTT.

The V call is TRBV11-2, the J call TRBJ2-2; 10 bases are shared with TRBD1. V lost 6 bases and J lost 7; bases outside the gene matches: 11. This CDR3 is built from 16 residues. Germline-derived CDR1 and CDR2 are SGHAT and FQNNGV. In nucleotides, the CDR3 is TGTGCCAGCAGTCTCATGACAGGGGGCAAGGGCGGGGAGCTGTTTTTT. It is translated as CASSLMTGGKGGELFF.

In DNA, the CDR3 is TGTGCCAGCAGTGATTTAGTGTCGTCTCACTCTGGAAACACCATATATTTT. It is translated as CASSDLVSSHSGNTIYF. The rearrangement links TRBV2 to TRBJ1-3; D is ambiguous. The germline CDR1 and CDR2 sequences are SNHLY and FYNNEI. The CDR3 runs to 17 residues. V was cut by 3 bases and J by 0 bases, with 15 bases left in between.

The chain links TRBV6-5 to TRBJ1-4; D unresolved. The CDR3 has 14 amino acids. Trimming removed 5 bases from V and 5 bases from J, with 12 bases in between. Germline V gene lookup returns CDR1 MNHEY and CDR2 SVGAGI. CDR3 DNA: TGTGCCAGCAGTGAGAGAGGACGGAATGAAAAACTGTTTTTT. This sequence encodes CASSERGRNEKLFF.

The table lists this clone with a count of one. The chain joins TRBV7-2 to TRBJ2-1; TRBD2 is a possible D gene (6 bases). Trimming left V 5 bases short and J 9 bases short, with 17 bases between. The CDR3 length is 14 residues. Germline V CDR1 and CDR2: SGHTA, FQGNSA. CDR3 in DNA: TGTGCCAGCAGCCTGGGACTGTCCCCCAGTGAGCAGTTCTTC. It encodes CASSLGLSPSEQFF.

V gene TRBV11-1 combines with J gene TRBJ1-4; weak D call: TRBD1 (5 bases). V lost 5 bases to trimming and J lost 5 bases, with 15 bases between them. Germline CDR1 is SGHAT and CDR2 is FQDESV (reference sequence). The CDR3 is 15 amino acids. CDR3 amino acids: CASSTTTGTNEKLFF. As DNA, the CDR3 is TGTGCCAGCAGCACAACGACTGGGACGAATGAAAAACTGTTTTTT.

This clone was recorded once. V gene TRBV18 combines with J gene TRBJ1-3; TRBD1 matches at 7 bases. V lost 6 bases to trimming and J lost 4 bases; unmatched junction nucleotides: 3. The CDR3 contains 13 residues. Germline V lookup: CDR1 KGHSH, CDR2 LQKENI. This CDR3 is CASSEGAGNTIYF. The CDR3 DNA is TGTGCCAGCTCCGAGGGGGCAGGAAACACCATATATTTT.

The chain combines TRBV28 with TRBJ2-5, with D uncertain. Trimming pared 7 bases from V and 2 bases from J, leaving 5 bases between. Germline loops: CDR1 MDHEN, CDR2 SYDVKM. CDR3 size: 11 residues. The CDR3 sequence: CASTLQETQYF. The CDR3 DNA reads TGTGCCAGCACCCTACAAGAGACCCAGTACTTC.

The V and J genes are TRBV20-1 and TRBJ1-2; D remains unclear. V lost 6 bases to trimming and J lost 4 bases, with 9 bases between them. Looked up from germline, CDR1 is DFQATT and CDR2 is SNEGSKA (reference sequence). This CDR3 is 11 amino acids long. Here the CDR3 reads CSARVFYGYTF. DNA of the CDR3: TGCAGTGCACGGGTTTTCTATGGCTACACCTTC.

The chain has TRBV10-2 and TRBJ2-1; 15 positions agree with TRBD2. V lost 3 bases to trimming and J lost 7 bases; unmatched junction nucleotides: 4. Germline-derived CDR1 and CDR2 are WSHSY and SAAADI. The CDR3 covers 16 residues. The CDR3 DNA reads as TGCGCCAGCAGTGAACCCGGACTAGCGGGGGGGAATGAGCAGTTCTTC. Translating gives CASSEPGLAGGNEQFF.

CDR3: CASSVVLGQRVNTEAFF. In DNA, the CDR3 is TGTGCCAGCAGCGTAGTACTTGGCCAGCGGGTGAACACTGAAGCTTTCTTT. The V and J genes are TRBV9 and TRBJ1-1; D is undetermined. The CDR3 is 17 amino acids. Trimming stripped 0 bases from V and 0 bases from J, with 15 bases between. The germline V gene encodes CDR1 SGDLS and CDR2 YYNGEE. Full variable domain (missing parts from reference TRBV9 and TRBJ1-1): DSGVTQTPKHLITATGQRVTLRCSPRSGDLSVYWYQQSLDQGLQFLIQYYNGEERAKGNILERFSAQQFPDLHSELNLSSLELGDSALYFCASSVVLGQRVNTEAFFGQGTRLTVV.

This clone was counted only a few times. V usage is TRBV5-4 and J usage is TRBJ1-4; perhaps TRBD1 as D (6 bases). The CDR3 totals 14 residues. Per the germline V gene, CDR1 is SGHNT and CDR2 is YYREEE (reference sequence). V lost 4 bases and J 8 bases, leaving 15 bases between the germline ends. The CDR3 coding sequence is TGTGCCAGCAGCGTCCAGGGGTTAGGAGAAAAACTGTTTTTT. It specifies CASSVQGLGEKLFF.

The J gene is TRBJ1-1, the V gene TRBV19; 7 positions match TRBD1. This CDR3 spans 14 amino acids. Germline V gene sequence: CDR1 LNHDA, CDR2 SQIVND (reference sequence). V was clipped by 4 bases and J by 8 bases; unmatched bases: 10. CDR3 nucleotides: TGTGCCAGTAGTACCCCACGGAGGGGGCCCGAAGCTTTCTTT. Amino acid sequence: CASSTPRRGPEAFF.

This chain joins TRBV7-2 and TRBJ1-5, with D maybe TRBD1 (5 bases). The CDR3 is made up of 17 amino acids. V shed 1 base and J shed 1 base, with 14 bases lying between them. The V gene's germline CDR1 is SGHTA and CDR2 FQGNSA. CDR3 coding DNA: TGTGCCAGCAGCTTAGGGCGAGGGGTTATGAGCAATCAGCCCCAGCATTTT. Translation gives CASSLGRGVMSNQPQHF.

V is TRBV27 and J is TRBJ1-1; D is perhaps TRBD1 (5 bases). Trimming removed 3 bases from V and 2 bases from J, with 10 bases in between. The CDR3 has 14 residues. In germline, CDR1 is MNHEY, CDR2 SMNVEV (reference sequence). The CDR3 region is CASSLPRANTEAFF. The CDR3 region has the DNA TGTGCCAGCAGTTTGCCCAGGGCAAACACTGAAGCTTTCTTT.

The chain employs TRBV19 and TRBJ1-1; 9 bases map to TRBD1. CDR1 and CDR2 (germline): LNHDA, SQIVND (reference sequence). The CDR3 is 14 residues long. V lost 4 bases and J lost 1; bases outside the gene matches: 1. CDR3 protein: CASSRDRENTEAFF. The CDR3 nucleotides are TGTGCCAGTAGTAGGGACAGGGAGAACACTGAAGCTTTCTTT.

J is TRBJ2-7 and V is TRBV6-5; 9 positions match TRBD1. The CDR3 extends over 15 amino acids. V lost 5 bases and J lost 4; bases outside the gene matches: 9. Germline V gene data show CDR1 as MNHEY and CDR2 as SVGAGI. The CDR3 sequence is CASSGRTGVPYEQYF. The CDR3 DNA sequence: TGTGCCAGCAGTGGTAGGACAGGGGTTCCTTACGAGCAGTACTTC.

The rearrangement joins TRBV18 to TRBJ2-6, with D perhaps matching TRBD1 or TRBD2 (6 bases each). Germline CDR1 reads KGHSH; CDR2 reads LQKENI. This CDR3 is built from 18 residues. Trimming removed 4 bases from V and 2 bases from J, with 18 bases in between. In nucleotides, the CDR3 is TGTGCCAGCTCACTCGGGACACCCGGGGGTCCTGGGGCCAACGTCCTGACTTTC. Residues: CASSLGTPGGPGANVLTF.

V is TRBV11-2 and J is TRBJ2-1; TRBD2 agrees at 8 bases. CDR3 length equals 13 residues. J lost 6 bases, V lost 5 bases, and 3 bases had no gene match. The germline CDR1 and CDR2 sequences are SGHAT and FQNNGV. The CDR3 DNA reads TGTGCCAGCAGCCAGGGACTAGTCAATGAGCAGTTCTTC. As protein: CASSQGLVNEQFF.